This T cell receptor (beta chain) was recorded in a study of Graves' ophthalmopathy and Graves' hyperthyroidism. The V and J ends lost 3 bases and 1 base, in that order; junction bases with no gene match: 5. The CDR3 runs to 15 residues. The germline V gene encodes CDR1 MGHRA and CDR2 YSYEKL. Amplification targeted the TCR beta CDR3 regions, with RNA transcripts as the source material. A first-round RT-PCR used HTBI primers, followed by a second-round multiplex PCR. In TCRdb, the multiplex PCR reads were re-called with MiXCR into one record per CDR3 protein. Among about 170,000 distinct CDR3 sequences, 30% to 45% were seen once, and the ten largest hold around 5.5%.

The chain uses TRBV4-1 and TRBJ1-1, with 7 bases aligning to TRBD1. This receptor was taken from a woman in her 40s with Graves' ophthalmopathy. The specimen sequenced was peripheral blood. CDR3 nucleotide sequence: TGCGCCAGCAGCCACGACAGGGATGGGAACACTGAAGCTTTCTTT. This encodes CASSHDRDGNTEAFF.